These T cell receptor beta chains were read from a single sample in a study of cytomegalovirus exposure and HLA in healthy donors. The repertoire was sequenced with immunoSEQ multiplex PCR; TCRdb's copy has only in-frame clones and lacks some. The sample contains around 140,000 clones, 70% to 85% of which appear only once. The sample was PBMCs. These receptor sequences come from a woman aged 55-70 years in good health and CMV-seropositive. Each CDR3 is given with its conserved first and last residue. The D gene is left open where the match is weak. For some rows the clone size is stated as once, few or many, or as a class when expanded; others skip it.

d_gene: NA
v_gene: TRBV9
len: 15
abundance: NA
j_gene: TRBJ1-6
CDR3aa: CASSVEWQGDSPLHF
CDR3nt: TGTGCCAGCAGCGTAGAGTGGCAGGGCGATTCACCCCTCCACTTT

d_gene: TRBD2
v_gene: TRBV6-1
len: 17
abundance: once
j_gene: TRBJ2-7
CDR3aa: CASSESLLREGRSRQYF
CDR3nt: TGTGCCAGCAGTGAATCGCTTTTGCGGGAGGGCCGTTCCCGGCAGTACTTC

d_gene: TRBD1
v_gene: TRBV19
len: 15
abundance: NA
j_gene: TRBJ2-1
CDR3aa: CASALRDRSYNEQFF
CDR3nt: TGTGCCAGTGCTCTTCGGGACAGGTCCTACAATGAGCAGTTCTTC

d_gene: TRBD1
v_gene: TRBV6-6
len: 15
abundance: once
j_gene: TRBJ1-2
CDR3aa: CASSPTGQGLYGYTF
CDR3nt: TGTGCCAGCAGTCCAACGGGACAGGGGTTATATGGCTACACCTTC

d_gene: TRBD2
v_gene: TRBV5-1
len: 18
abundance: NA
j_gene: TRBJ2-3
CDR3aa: CASSPRGSLASKSDTQYF
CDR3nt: TGCGCCAGCAGCCCCCGTGGCTCACTAGCGTCGAAATCTGATACGCAGTATTTT

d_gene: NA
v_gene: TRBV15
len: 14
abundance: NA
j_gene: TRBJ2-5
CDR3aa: CATSRDSVLETQYF
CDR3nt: TGTGCCACCAGCAGAGATAGCGTCCTAGAGACCCAGTACTTC

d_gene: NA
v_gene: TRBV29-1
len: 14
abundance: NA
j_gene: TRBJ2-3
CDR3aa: CSVLGGKGADTQYF
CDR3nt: TGCAGCGTTCTGGGCGGGAAAGGGGCAGATACGCAGTATTTT

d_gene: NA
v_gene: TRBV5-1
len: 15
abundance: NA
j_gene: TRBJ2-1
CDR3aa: CASSLAGSSYNEQFF
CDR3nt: TGCGCCAGCAGCTTGGCGGGATCCTCCTACAATGAGCAGTTCTTC

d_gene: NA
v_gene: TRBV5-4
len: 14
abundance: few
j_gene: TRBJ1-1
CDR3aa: CASFRTAMSTEAFF
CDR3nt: TGTGCCAGCTTTCGCACCGCAATGAGCACTGAAGCTTTCTTT

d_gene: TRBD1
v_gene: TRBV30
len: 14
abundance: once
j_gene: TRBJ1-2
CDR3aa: CAYQRQGLGYGYTF
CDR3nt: TGTGCCTACCAGAGACAGGGACTCGGCTATGGCTACACCTTC

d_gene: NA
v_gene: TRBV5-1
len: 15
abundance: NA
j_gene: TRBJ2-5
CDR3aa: CASSSPTDDGETQYF
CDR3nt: TGCGCCAGCAGCAGCCCCACCGACGACGGGGAGACCCAGTACTTC

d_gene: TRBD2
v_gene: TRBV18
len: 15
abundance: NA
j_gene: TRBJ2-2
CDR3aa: CASSPRQAGAGELFF
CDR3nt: TGTGCCAGCTCACCACGGCAAGCGGGAGCCGGGGAGCTGTTTTTT

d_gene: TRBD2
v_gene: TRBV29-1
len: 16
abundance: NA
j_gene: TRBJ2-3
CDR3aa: CSGLLAGGTSTDTQYF
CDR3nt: TGCAGCGGCCTACTAGCGGGAGGCACTAGCACAGATACGCAGTATTTT

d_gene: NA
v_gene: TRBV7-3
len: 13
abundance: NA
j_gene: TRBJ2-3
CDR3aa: CASSYIRTDTQYF
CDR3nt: TGTGCCAGCAGCTATATCAGGACAGATACGCAGTATTTT

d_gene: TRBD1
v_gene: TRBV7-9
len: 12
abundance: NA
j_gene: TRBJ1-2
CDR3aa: CASSLTGVGYTF
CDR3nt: TGTGCCAGCAGTCTTACAGGGGTTGGCTACACCTTC

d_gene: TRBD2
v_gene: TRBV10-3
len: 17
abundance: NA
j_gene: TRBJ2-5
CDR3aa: CAIGRGELAGEFRTQYF
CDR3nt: TGTGCCATCGGAAGGGGGGAACTAGCGGGAGAGTTTAGGACCCAGTACTTC

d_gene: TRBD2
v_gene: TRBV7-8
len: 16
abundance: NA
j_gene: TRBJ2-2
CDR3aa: CASSFGRASTTGELFF
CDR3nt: TGTGCCAGCAGCTTCGGGAGGGCCTCGACTACCGGGGAGCTGTTTTTT

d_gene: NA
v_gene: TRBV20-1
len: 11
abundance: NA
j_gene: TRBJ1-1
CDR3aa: CSAPGTREAFF
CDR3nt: TGCAGTGCTCCCGGGACACGGGAAGCTTTCTTT

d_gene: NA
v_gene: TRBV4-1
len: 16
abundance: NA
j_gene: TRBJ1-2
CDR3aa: CASSQVEDSPNYGYTF
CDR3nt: TGCGCCAGCAGCCAAGTAGAAGACAGCCCTAACTATGGCTACACCTTC

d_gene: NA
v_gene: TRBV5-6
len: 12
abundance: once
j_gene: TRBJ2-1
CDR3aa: CASTTGYNEQFF
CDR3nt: TGTGCCAGCACCACAGGGTACAATGAGCAGTTCTTC

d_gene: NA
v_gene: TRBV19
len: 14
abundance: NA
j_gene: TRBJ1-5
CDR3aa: CASSSSGEVQPQHF
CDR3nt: TGTGCCAGTAGTTCATCAGGGGAAGTACAGCCCCAGCATTTT

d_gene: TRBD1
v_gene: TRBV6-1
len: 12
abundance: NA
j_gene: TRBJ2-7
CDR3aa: CACRDRVHEQYF
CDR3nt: TGTGCCTGCCGGGACAGGGTCCACGAGCAGTACTTC

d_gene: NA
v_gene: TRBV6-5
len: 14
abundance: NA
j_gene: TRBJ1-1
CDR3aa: CASNRDTQNTEAFF
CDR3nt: TGTGCCAGCAACCGGGACACCCAGAACACTGAAGCTTTCTTT

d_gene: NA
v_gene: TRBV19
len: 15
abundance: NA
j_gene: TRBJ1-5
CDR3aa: CASSIAGGGNQPQHF
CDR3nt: TGTGCCAGTAGTATAGCAGGAGGGGGCAATCAGCCCCAGCATTTT

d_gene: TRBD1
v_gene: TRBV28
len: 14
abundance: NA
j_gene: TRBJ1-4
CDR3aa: CASTSDRVQEKLFF
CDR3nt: TGTGCCAGCACCTCGGACAGGGTACAAGAAAAACTGTTTTTT

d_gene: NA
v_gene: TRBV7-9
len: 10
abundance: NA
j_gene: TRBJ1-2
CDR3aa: CASSGDTYTF
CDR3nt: TGTGCCAGCAGCGGGGACACGTACACCTTC

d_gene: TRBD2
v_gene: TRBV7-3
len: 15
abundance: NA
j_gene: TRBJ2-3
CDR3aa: CASSRTSGSTDTQYF
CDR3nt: TGTGCCAGCAGCCGGACTAGCGGTAGCACAGATACGCAGTATTTT

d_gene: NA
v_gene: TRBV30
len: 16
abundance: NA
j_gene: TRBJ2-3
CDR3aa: CAWTGKGAAKADTQYF
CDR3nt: TGTGCCTGGACAGGGAAAGGGGCAGCGAAGGCAGATACGCAGTATTTT

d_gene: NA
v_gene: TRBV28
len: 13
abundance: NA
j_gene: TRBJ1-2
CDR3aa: CASRIQGPYGYTF
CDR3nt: TGTGCCAGCCGAATACAGGGTCCCTATGGCTACACCTTC

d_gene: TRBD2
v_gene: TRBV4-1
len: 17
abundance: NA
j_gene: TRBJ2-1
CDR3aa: CASSQEPTSGTYNEQFF
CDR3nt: TGCGCCAGCAGCCAGGAACCGACTAGCGGGACTTACAATGAGCAGTTCTTC

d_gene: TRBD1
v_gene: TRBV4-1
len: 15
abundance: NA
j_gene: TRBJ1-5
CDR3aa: CASSRRTGQDQPQHF
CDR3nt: TGCGCCAGCAGCCGTCGGACAGGGCAGGATCAGCCCCAGCATTTT

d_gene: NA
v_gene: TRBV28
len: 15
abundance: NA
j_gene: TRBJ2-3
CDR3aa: CASSQPGLVADTQYF
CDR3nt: TGTGCCAGCAGTCAACCGGGACTTGTTGCAGATACGCAGTATTTT

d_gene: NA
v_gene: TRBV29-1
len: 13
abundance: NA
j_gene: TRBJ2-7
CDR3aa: CSCKGQDTVGQYF
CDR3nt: TGCAGTTGTAAAGGTCAGGATACCGTCGGGCAGTACTTC

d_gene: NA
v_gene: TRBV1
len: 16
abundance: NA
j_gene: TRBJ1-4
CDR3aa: CTSSQDRQGPNEKLFF
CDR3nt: TGCACCAGCAGCCAAGATCGACAGGGGCCTAATGAAAAACTGTTTTTT

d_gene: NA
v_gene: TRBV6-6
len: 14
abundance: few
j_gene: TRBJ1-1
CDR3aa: CASSKEGSNTEAFF
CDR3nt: TGTGCCAGCAGTAAGGAGGGTTCGAACACTGAAGCTTTCTTT

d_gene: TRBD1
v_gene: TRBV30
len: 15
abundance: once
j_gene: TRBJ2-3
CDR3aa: CAWSEGAASTDTQYF
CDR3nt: TGTGCCTGGAGTGAGGGGGCGGCTTCCACAGATACGCAGTATTTT

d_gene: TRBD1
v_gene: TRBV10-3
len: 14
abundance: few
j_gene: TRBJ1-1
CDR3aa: CAISESRGGGEAFF
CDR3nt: TGTGCCATCAGTGAGTCTAGAGGGGGCGGTGAAGCTTTCTTT

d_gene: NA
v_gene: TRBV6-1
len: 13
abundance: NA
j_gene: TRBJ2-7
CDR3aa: CASSADRGYEQYF
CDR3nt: TGTGCCAGCAGTGCGGACAGAGGGTACGAGCAGTACTTC

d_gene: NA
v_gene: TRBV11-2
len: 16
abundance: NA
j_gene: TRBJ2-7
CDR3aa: CASSFMGGSVLYEQYF
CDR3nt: TGTGCCAGCAGCTTCATGGGTGGGAGCGTACTCTACGAGCAGTACTTC

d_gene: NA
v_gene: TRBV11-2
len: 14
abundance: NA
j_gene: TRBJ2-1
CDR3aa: CASSRTGIGNEQFF
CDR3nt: TGTGCCAGCAGCCGGACGGGGATTGGCAATGAGCAGTTCTTC

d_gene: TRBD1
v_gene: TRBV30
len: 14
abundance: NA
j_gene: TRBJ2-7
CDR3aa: CAWRYRDRVYEQYF
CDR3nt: TGTGCCTGGAGATACCGGGACAGGGTCTACGAGCAGTACTTC

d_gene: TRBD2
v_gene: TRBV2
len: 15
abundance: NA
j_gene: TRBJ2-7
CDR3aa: CASSAAGTSGASWYF
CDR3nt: TGTGCCAGCAGTGCAGCCGGGACTAGCGGAGCCTCCTGGTACTTC